This T cell receptor beta chain is from a study of T-cell memory formation after mild COVID-19. General study findings and limits: CM and EM subsets held most contracting CD4+ clones; EMRA held CD8+ ones.

With constant-segment primers, 5'RACE yielded cDNA libraries of TCR alpha and TCR beta that carried sample barcodes and UMIs. Using its own MiXCR run on the 5' RACE reads, TCRdb lists one record per CDR3 protein. This table has some 120,000 distinct CDR3 sequences, 16% appearing once. The CDR3 runs 13 residues. Trimming stripped 1 base from V and 7 bases from J, with 10 bases between. Germline-derived CDR1 and CDR2 are MGHDK and SYGVNS. This clonotype was seen only a few times. The antigen is not known. Sequences were obtained from PBMCs or a T cell subset sorted from them (not recorded which). The chain carries TRBV25-1 and TRBJ2-5; D is unresolved. The sequence was obtained from an adult woman who had mild COVID-19 (a few samples of this study predate the infection). Cell type and time point are not known. The CDR3 sequence: CASSESDAGTQYF. As DNA, the CDR3 is TGTGCCAGCAGTGAATCGGACGCCGGGACCCAGTACTTC.